A single sample gave rise to the 27 T cell receptor beta chains below, sequenced in a study of human T cells and chemical hapten exposure. TCRdb independently ran MiXCR on the RACE reads; one entry per CDR3 protein. Among 380,000 or so distinct CDR3 sequences, approximately 5.8% were seen once, and the ten largest hold roughly 8.2%. Noted time point: pre-sensitization, week 0. The treatment here: therapeutic diphenylcyclopropenone sensitization with weekly scalp DPC. Material: whole blood, obtained in connection with sensitization to the hapten diphenylcyclopropenone (DPC). Receptors originate from a woman under 30 with alopecia areata. Some clones in this sample may be carry-over from other donors' samples.

This clonotype was detected ten times or more. The V gene is TRBV6-5, the J gene TRBJ1-1, with D hard to call. This CDR3 is built from 13 residues. Between the trimmed V and J ends, which lost 5 bases and 5 bases, there was a span of 12 bases. The germline V gene has CDR1 MNHEY and CDR2 SVGAGI. The CDR3 nucleotides are TGTGCCAGCAGTCCTATTGTGGGGACTGAAGCTTTCTTT. Protein product: CASSPIVGTEAFF.

The chain has TRBV10-3 and TRBJ1-2; 9 nucleotides align to TRBD1. The CDR3 extends over 12 amino acids. Germline trimming cut 10 bases from V and 6 bases from J; bases unmatched to any gene: 6. The germline CDR1 and CDR2 sequences are ENHRY and SYGVKD. This CDR3 is CASTQGANGYTF. The DNA of the CDR3 is TGTGCCAGTACACAGGGGGCGAATGGCTACACCTTC.

The chain uses TRBV27 and TRBJ2-7; D remains ambiguous. Per the germline V gene, CDR1 is MNHEY and CDR2 is SMNVEV (reference sequence). The CDR3 extends over 15 amino acids. V was trimmed by 0 bases and J by 2 bases, leaving 11 bases between them. The CDR3 region is CASSLSPGDPYEQYF. The CDR3 DNA follows: TGTGCCAGCAGTTTATCTCCAGGTGACCCCTACGAGCAGTACTTC.

In its sample, this clonotype was seen many times. The genes are TRBV6-2 or TRBV6-3 and TRBJ1-5; D unresolved. Per germline, CDR1 MNHEY and CDR2 SVGEGT. This CDR3 comprises 15 residues. Trimming took off 5 bases at V and 0 bases at J, with 11 bases between the two ends. The CDR3 nucleotides are TGTGCCAGCAGTCGATTCCAGTTTAGCAATCAGCCCCAGCATTTT. Translated: CASSRFQFSNQPQHF.

The table lists this clonotype with a few counts. The J gene is TRBJ2-3, the V gene TRBV20-1; no definite D call. V was clipped by 6 bases and J by 1 base, with 14 bases between them. This CDR3 spans 14 amino acids. Germline lookup yields CDR1 DFQATT and CDR2 SNEGSKA (reference sequence). The CDR3 DNA is TGCAGTGCCCCCCTGGCTGGGGGCACAGATACGCAGTATTTT. The encoded protein is CSAPLAGGTDTQYF.

This clonotype came up many times. This rearrangement joins TRBV2 to TRBJ2-7; D unclear. V lost 3 bases and J 7 bases, leaving 10 bases between the germline ends. CDR3 length: 12 residues. Germline V gives CDR1 SNHLY, CDR2 FYNNEI. CDR3 nucleotides: TGTGCCAGCAGTGAGCTTTTCCAGGAGCAGTACTTC. As protein: CASSELFQEQYF.

This clonotype was seen repeatedly, ten times or more. The J gene is TRBJ2-5, the V gene TRBV2, with D tentatively TRBD1 or TRBD2 (6 bases each). This CDR3 is built from 14 residues. Germline lookup yields CDR1 SNHLY and CDR2 FYNNEI. V was cut by 6 bases and J by 4 bases, with 15 bases left in between. Here the CDR3 reads CASRRDTGGETQYF. For the CDR3, the DNA is TGTGCCAGCAGGAGGGACACCGGGGGAGAGACCCAGTACTTC.

There are many counts of this clonotype. V usage is TRBV5-1 and J usage is TRBJ2-3; TRBD2 agrees at 7 bases. The CDR3 totals 15 residues. CDR1 SGHRS and CDR2 YFSETQ come from the germline V gene. With 0 bases clipped from V and 3 bases from J, the junction kept 4 bases outside the gene matches. In DNA, the CDR3 is TGCGCCAGCAGCTTGGCCAGCGGGGATACAGATACGCAGTATTTT. It specifies CASSLASGDTDTQYF.

The chain employs TRBV4-3 and TRBJ1-4; D might be TRBD1 (5 bases). With 0 bases removed from V and 7 bases from J, the gap between germline ends came to 12 bases. CDR1 LGHNA and CDR2 YSLEER come from the germline V gene. The CDR3 runs to 15 residues. CDR3 coding DNA: TGCGCCAGCAGCCAAGAGCGGGGGGGGAGTGAAAAACTGTTTTTT. It yields the protein CASSQERGGSEKLFF.

At least ten counts were recorded for this clonotype. The chain is built from TRBV6-2 or TRBV6-3 and TRBJ2-3, with D possibly being TRBD1 or TRBD2 (5 bases each). This CDR3 region has 12 residues. The V gene's germline CDR1 is MNHEY and CDR2 SVGEGT. The V gene lost 8 bases and the J gene lost 2 bases, with 8 bases spanning the gap. For the CDR3, the DNA is TGTGCCAGCGGGGGAACCACAGATACGCAGTATTTT. Protein sequence: CASGGTTDTQYF.

The table lists this clonotype with many counts. V gene TRBV5-6 combines with J gene TRBJ1-4; D is ambiguous. Germline lookup yields CDR1 SGHDT and CDR2 YYEEEE. V dropped 1 base and J dropped 0 bases, with 19 bases sitting between them. The CDR3 has 19 residues. The chain's CDR3 is CASSLNLRPTSSTNEKLFF. The CDR3 DNA reads as TGTGCCAGCAGCTTGAATCTCCGACCGACCAGTTCAACTAATGAAAAACTGTTTTTT.

As for this clonotype: A much larger clone lies a single base off, so this may be a read error. This chain connects TRBV28 to TRBJ1-4; D is unresolved. This CDR3 is 15 amino acids long. Germline assignment: CDR1 MDHEN and CDR2 SYDVKM. Here the CDR3 reads CTSRKIQLYNEKLFF. CDR3 bases: TGTACCAGCAGGAAAATACAGTTATATAATGAAAAACTGTTTTTT.

This chain connects TRBV7-8 to TRBJ2-7; the D gene is possibly TRBD1 (5 bases). Germline assignment: CDR1 SGHVS and CDR2 FQNEAQ. The ends were cut back, 0 bases at V and 6 bases at J, with 9 bases in the middle. CDR3 length: 13 amino acids. As DNA, the CDR3 is TGTGCCAGCAGCTTAGCGTTCAGGGTCGAGCAGTACTTC. It encodes CASSLAFRVEQYF.

This clonotype has more than one count but fewer than ten. This sequence joins TRBV20-1 and TRBJ2-7, with D possibly matching TRBD2 (5 bases). CDR1 is DFQATT, CDR2 SNEGSKA, per germline (reference sequence). V was pared by 1 base and J by 9 bases, with 16 bases between. CDR3 length: 13 residues. The CDR3 region has the DNA TGCAGTGCTAGAGCACTAGGATCCCGCCGGCAGTACTTC. This gives the protein CSARALGSRRQYF.

Concerning this clonotype: A much larger clonotype is one base distant, so this may be a read error. The chain couples TRBV3-1 to TRBJ1-2; D is uncertain. Germline loops: CDR1 LGHDT, CDR2 YNNKEL (reference sequence). V lost 0 bases and J lost 1, with 3 bases in between. The CDR3 runs to 13 residues. The CDR3 DNA reads TGTGCCAGCAGCCAAGATTATAACTATGGCTACACCTTC. It is translated as CASSQDYNYGYTF.

This clonotype was seen more than once but under ten times. The CDR3, as DNA: TGTGCCAGCAGCTTAGGGGCGGGGACAAACCAAGAGACCCAGTACTTC. Its translation is CASSLGAGTNQETQYF. The gene calls are TRBV7-2 and TRBJ2-5, with D possibly called TRBD1 or TRBD2 (6 bases each). The germline V and J ends were trimmed by 1 base and 0 bases, with 12 bases remaining between them. CDR1 is SGHTA, CDR2 FQGNSA, per germline. CDR3 length: 16 residues. The full variable domain, completed using reference TRBV7-2 and TRBJ2-5, is GAGVSQSPSNKVTEKGKDVELRCDPISGHTALYWYRQSLGQGLEFLIYFQGNSAPDKSGLPSDRFSAERTGGSVSTLTIQRTQQEDSAVYLCASSLGAGTNQETQYFGPGTRLLVL.

This clonotype was seen at least ten times. The genes are TRBV6-1 and TRBJ1-5; D unresolved. The length of the CDR3 is 13 residues. Germline values: CDR1 MNHNS, CDR2 SASEGT. V was shortened by 11 bases and J by 5 bases, with 16 bases between the two germline ends. The CDR3 reads CAAQWEGYQPQHF. The CDR3 DNA reads TGTGCCGCACAGTGGGAAGGCTATCAGCCCCAGCATTTT.

The chain recombines TRBV12-3 or TRBV12-4 with TRBJ2-3; 11 bases agree with TRBD2. V shed 6 bases, J shed 7 bases, and the junction held 9 bases outside the gene matches. This CDR3 is 15 amino acids long. This CDR3 is CASRPTSGGGYTQYF. DNA for the CDR3: TGTGCCAGCAGGCCCACTAGCGGGGGAGGGTATACGCAGTATTTT.

This clonotype showed up just a few times. The chain links TRBV10-3 to TRBJ2-3, with D hard to call. The CDR3 runs to 11 residues. Germline loops: CDR1 ENHRY, CDR2 SYGVKD. V was trimmed by 6 bases and J by 4 bases, leaving 5 bases between them. In DNA form, the CDR3 reads TGTGCCATCAGGGCAGCAGATACGCAGTATTTT. Translated: CAIRAADTQYF.

This chain joins TRBV7-2 and TRBJ2-7, with 11 bases fitting TRBD2. Germline trimming cut 0 bases from V and 3 bases from J; bases unmatched to any gene: 7. Germline CDR1 SGHTA, CDR2 FQGNSA. The CDR3 consists of 17 residues. CDR3 DNA sequence: TGTGCCAGCAGCTTAGCTAAAAGACTAGCGGGGTTCTACGAGCAGTACTTC. The encoded protein is CASSLAKRLAGFYEQYF. Full variable domain (rest looked up from reference TRBV7-2 and TRBJ2-7): GAGVSQSPSNKVTEKGKDVELRCDPISGHTALYWYRQSLGQGLEFLIYFQGNSAPDKSGLPSDRFSAERTGGSVSTLTIQRTQQEDSAVYLCASSLAKRLAGFYEQYFGPGTRLTVT.

This clonotype was counted ten times or more. The J gene is TRBJ1-1, the V gene TRBV7-3; D call uncertain. This CDR3 has 17 amino acids. V was shortened by 5 bases and J by 1 base, with 20 bases between the two germline ends. Germline V gene lookup returns CDR1 SGHTA and CDR2 FQGTGA. The CDR3 DNA reads as TGTGCCAGCAGCCTAAGGCGAAGATCGTCGCAGAACACTGAAGCTTTCTTT. As protein: CASSLRRRSSQNTEAFF.

This clonotype was detected many times. This chain joins TRBV25-1 and TRBJ1-1; possible D gene TRBD1, 5 bases. The ends were cut back, 5 bases at V and 4 bases at J, with 20 bases in the middle. The germline V gene has CDR1 MGHDK and CDR2 SYGVNS. The length of the CDR3 is 16 residues. The CDR3 spells CASSLGVQWSFTEAFF. In DNA form, the CDR3 reads TGTGCCAGCAGTTTGGGGGTACAATGGAGTTTCACTGAAGCTTTCTTT. Based on the CDR3 plus reference TRBV25-1 and TRBJ1-1, the full variable domain is EADIYQTPRYLVIGTGKKITLECSQTMGHDKMYWYQQDPGMELHLIHYSYGVNSTEKGDLSSESTVSRIRTEHFPLTLESARPSHTSQYLCASSLGVQWSFTEAFFGQGTRLTVV.

Details on this clonotype: A much larger clone differs from this one at a single base, so this may be a read error. This chain connects TRBV28 to TRBJ2-5, with D uncertain. The CDR3 length is 15 residues. CDR1 and CDR2 (germline): MDHEN, SYDVKM. The CDR3 DNA sequence: TGTGCCAGCGGTTTAACCGGACGCCTAGTCCAGACCCAGTACTTC. It encodes CASGLTGRLVQTQYF. The variable domain in full, completed from reference TRBV28 and TRBJ2-5, reads DVKVTQSSRYLVKRTGEKVFLECVQDMDHENMFWYRQDPGLGLRLIYFSYDVKMKEKGDIPEGYSVSREKKERFSLILESASTNQTSMYLCASGLTGRLVQTQYFGPGTRLLVL.

This clonotype has a handful of counts. The V and J genes are TRBV24-1 and TRBJ2-3, with D possibly matching TRBD1 (5 bases). CDR1 is KGHDR, CDR2 SFDVKD, per germline. The CDR3 contains 12 residues. V lost 4 bases and J 4 bases, leaving 5 bases between the germline ends. CDR3 DNA sequence: TGTGCCACCAGTGAACAGGCAGATACGCAGTATTTT. Protein: CATSEQADTQYF.

The sample holds many counts of this clonotype. The genes are TRBV5-1 and TRBJ1-1; maybe TRBD1 (6 bases). V lost 5 bases to trimming and J lost 1 base, with 12 bases between them. The CDR3 consists of 14 residues. Germline CDR1 SGHRS, CDR2 YFSETQ. DNA of the CDR3: TGCGCCAGCAGACAGGGTTTCTCGAACACTGAAGCTTTCTTT. Amino acid sequence: CASRQGFSNTEAFF.

In this sample, this clonotype turned up a few times. The rearrangement joins TRBV5-4 to TRBJ1-2, with D possibly TRBD1 on 6 matching bases. CDR1 and CDR2 from the germline V gene are SGHNT and YYREEE (reference sequence). This CDR3 comprises 16 residues. Deletions cut 0 bases from V and 5 bases from J, with 17 bases between. The CDR3 nucleotides read TGTGCCAGCAGCTTGGTGGGGGTGGCGGACAGATATGGCTACACCTTC. The encoded protein is CASSLVGVADRYGYTF. The whole variable domain, remainder taken from reference TRBV5-4 and TRBJ1-2, is ETGVTQSPTHLIKTRGQQVTLRCSSQSGHNTVSWYQQALGQGPQFIFQYYREEENGRGNFPPRFSGLQFPNYSSELNVNALELDDSALYLCASSLVGVADRYGYTFGSGTRLTVV.

This clonotype has a count of ten or more. V gene TRBV29-1 combines with J gene TRBJ1-1, with D uncertain. V lost 4 bases and J 8 bases, leaving 14 bases between the germline ends. Germline V gene data show CDR1 as SQVTM and CDR2 as ANQGSEA. CDR3 length: 12 residues. The CDR3 DNA sequence: TGCAGCGTTGTTACGACGGGTCCGGAAGCTTTCTTT. Protein sequence: CSVVTTGPEAFF.